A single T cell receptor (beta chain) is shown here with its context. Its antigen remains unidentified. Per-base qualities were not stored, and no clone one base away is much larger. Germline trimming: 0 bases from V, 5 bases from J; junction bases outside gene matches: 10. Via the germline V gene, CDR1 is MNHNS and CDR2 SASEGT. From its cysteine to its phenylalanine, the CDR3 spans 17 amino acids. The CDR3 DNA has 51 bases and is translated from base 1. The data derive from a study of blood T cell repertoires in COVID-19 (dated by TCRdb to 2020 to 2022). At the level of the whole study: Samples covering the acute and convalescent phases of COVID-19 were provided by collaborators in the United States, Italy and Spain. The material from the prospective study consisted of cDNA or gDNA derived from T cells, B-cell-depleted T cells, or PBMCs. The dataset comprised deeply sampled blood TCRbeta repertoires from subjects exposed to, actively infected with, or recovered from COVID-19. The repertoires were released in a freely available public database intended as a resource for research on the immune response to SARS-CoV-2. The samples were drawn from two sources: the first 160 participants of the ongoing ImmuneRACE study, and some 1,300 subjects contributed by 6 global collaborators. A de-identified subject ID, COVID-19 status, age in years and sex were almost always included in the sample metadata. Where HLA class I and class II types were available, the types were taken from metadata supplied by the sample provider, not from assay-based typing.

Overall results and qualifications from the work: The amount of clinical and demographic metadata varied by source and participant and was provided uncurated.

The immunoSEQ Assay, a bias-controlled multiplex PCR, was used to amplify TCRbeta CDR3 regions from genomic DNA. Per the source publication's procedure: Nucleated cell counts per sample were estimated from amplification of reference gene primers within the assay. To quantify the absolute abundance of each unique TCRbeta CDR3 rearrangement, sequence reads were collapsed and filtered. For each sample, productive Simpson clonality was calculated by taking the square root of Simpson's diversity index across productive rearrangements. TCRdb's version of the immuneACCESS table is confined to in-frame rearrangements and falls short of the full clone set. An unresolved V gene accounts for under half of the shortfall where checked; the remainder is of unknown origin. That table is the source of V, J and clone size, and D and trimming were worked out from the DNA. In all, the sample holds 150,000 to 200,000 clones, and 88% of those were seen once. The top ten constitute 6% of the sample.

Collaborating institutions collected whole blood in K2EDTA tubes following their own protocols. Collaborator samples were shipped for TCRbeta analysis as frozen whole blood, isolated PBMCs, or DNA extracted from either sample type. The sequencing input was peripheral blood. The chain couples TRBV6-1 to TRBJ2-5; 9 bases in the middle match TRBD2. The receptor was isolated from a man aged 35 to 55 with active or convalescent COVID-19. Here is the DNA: TGTGCCAGCAGTGAAGCCGGTAGCGGGAGAGGAGTGGAGACCCAGTACTTC. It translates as CASSEAGSGRGVETQYF.